This TCR beta chain was sequenced for a study of control samples from healthy donors and cancer patients. Germline V gives CDR1 MNHEY, CDR2 SVGEGT. V lost 2 bases to trimming and J lost 5 bases, with 10 bases between them. This CDR3 has 13 amino acids. The assay was immunoSEQ multiplex PCR, and TCRdb's table has in-frame clones only and misses some. Here the sample spans 88,000 or so clones, around 94% being singletons. The source of this sequence is a young woman in good health. J is TRBJ2-7 and V is TRBV6-2 or TRBV6-3, with D possibly matching TRBD2 (5 bases). The sequenced sample consisted of blood. CDR3 coding DNA: TGTGCCAGCAGTTACAGCGAGGGCCACGAGCAGTACTTC. Encoded protein: CASSYSEGHEQYF.